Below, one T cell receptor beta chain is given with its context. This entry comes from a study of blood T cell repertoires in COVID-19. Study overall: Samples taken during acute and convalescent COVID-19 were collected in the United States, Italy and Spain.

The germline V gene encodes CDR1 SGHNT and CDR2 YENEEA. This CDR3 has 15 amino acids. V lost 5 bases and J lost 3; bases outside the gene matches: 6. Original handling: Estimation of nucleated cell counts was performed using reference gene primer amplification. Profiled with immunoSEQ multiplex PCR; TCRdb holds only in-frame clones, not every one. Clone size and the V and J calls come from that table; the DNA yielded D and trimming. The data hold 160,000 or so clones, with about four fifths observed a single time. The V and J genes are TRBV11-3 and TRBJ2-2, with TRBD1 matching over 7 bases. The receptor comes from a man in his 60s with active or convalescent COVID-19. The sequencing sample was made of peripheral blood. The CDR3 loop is CASSPRDSYTGELFF. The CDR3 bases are TGTGCCAGCAGCCCTCGGGACAGTTACACCGGGGAGCTGTTTTTT.